This passage covers 15 T cell receptor beta chains from one sample sequenced in a study of blood T cell repertoires in COVID-19 (dated by TCRdb to 2018 to 2020). The method was the immunoSEQ multiplex PCR assay. In TCRdb, the immuneACCESS table is reduced to in-frame sequences with V and J assigned. These tables do not hold every clone; where another copy was compared, an unresolved V gene accounts for under half, and the others remain unexplained. For this sample the table gives some 130,000 clones, of which more than 70% were detected only once. The ten largest clones represent around 12% of the sample. What was sequenced was peripheral blood. The receptors were gathered from a woman aged 30 to 39 who had recovered from COVID-19.

The CDR3: CATGTSGAAGEQYF. CDR3 in DNA: TGTGCCACCGGGACTAGCGGGGCGGCGGGCGAGCAGTACTTC. This rearrangement joins TRBV6-6 to TRBJ2-7; TRBD2 matches 13 bases. The J segment lost 6 bases and the V segment lost 10 bases, leaving 9 bases of the junction unmatched. The CDR3 extends over 14 amino acids. Germline CDR1 is MNHNY and CDR2 is SVGAGI (reference sequence).

The chain joins TRBV7-9 to TRBJ1-2; 9 bases map to TRBD1. This CDR3 contains 15 residues. CDR1 SEHNR and CDR2 FQNEAQ come from the germline V gene (reference sequence). The V segment lost 2 bases and the J segment 1 base; nucleotides outside the gene matches: 2. CDR3 amino acids: CASSLRDRVNYGYTF. The CDR3 DNA reads as TGTGCCAGCAGCTTAAGGGACAGGGTTAACTATGGCTACACCTTC.

The rearrangement joins TRBV5-1 to TRBJ1-2, with D perhaps matching TRBD1 (5 bases). CDR3 length: 15 amino acids. The V end lost 4 bases, the J end lost 0 bases, and 13 bases lay between the germline ends. Germline values: CDR1 SGHRS, CDR2 YFSETQ. The CDR3 sequence: CASSTTAGANYGYTF. The CDR3, as DNA: TGCGCCAGCAGCACTACAGCGGGGGCTAACTATGGCTACACCTTC.

The chain joins TRBV12-5 to TRBJ2-7; TRBD1 might be the D (8 bases). Between the trimmed V and J ends, which lost 1 base and 3 bases, there was a span of 10 bases. This CDR3 has 14 amino acids. CDR1 and CDR2 (germline): LGHNT, FRNRAP. The CDR3 region is CASGLDRGGYEQYF. CDR3 coding DNA: TGTGCTAGTGGTTTGGACAGGGGGGGCTACGAGCAGTACTTC.

This rearrangement joins TRBV6-6 to TRBJ2-1, with D perhaps matching TRBD1 (5 bases). Germline CDR1 reads MNHNY; CDR2 reads SVGAGI (reference sequence). The CDR3 has 14 residues. Trimming pared 4 bases from V and 4 bases from J, leaving 11 bases between. The chain's CDR3 is CASSSGHGYNEQFF. CDR3 sequence (DNA): TGTGCCAGCAGTTCCGGACACGGGTACAATGAGCAGTTCTTC.

This chain connects TRBV10-3 to TRBJ2-3; D not resolved. The V end was cut by 4 bases, the J end by 2 bases, with 7 bases between. Germline V gene sequence: CDR1 ENHRY, CDR2 SYGVKD. The CDR3 extends over 13 amino acids. The CDR3 here is CAISGGFTDTQYF. The CDR3 DNA reads as TGTGCCATCAGTGGAGGTTTCACAGATACGCAGTATTTT.

The chain employs TRBV5-5 and TRBJ2-7, with 10 bases that match TRBD2. Germline V lookup: CDR1 SGHKS, CDR2 YYEKEE (reference sequence). CDR3 length equals 15 residues. After removal of 0 bases from V and 5 bases from J, the junction contained 5 bases not matched to a gene. The CDR3 here is CASSLALAGAHEQYF. CDR3 sequence (DNA): TGTGCCAGCAGCTTGGCTCTAGCGGGAGCCCACGAGCAGTACTTC. The whole variable domain, remainder taken from reference TRBV5-5 and TRBJ2-7, is DAGVTQSPTHLIKTRGQQVTLRCSPISGHKSVSWYQQVLGQGPQFIFQYYEKEERGRGNFPDRFSARQFPNYSSELNVNALLLGDSALYLCASSLALAGAHEQYFGPGTRLTVT.

V usage is TRBV6-5 and J usage is TRBJ2-2; 8 bases line up with TRBD1. CDR1 is MNHEY and CDR2 is SVGAGI in the germline V gene. The J segment lost 5 bases and the V segment lost 0 bases, leaving 5 bases of the junction unmatched. This CDR3 is built from 16 residues. The CDR3 protein is CASSYSQGGWTGELFF. CDR3 nucleotides: TGTGCCAGCAGTTACTCACAGGGGGGTTGGACCGGGGAGCTGTTTTTT.

This clone has only a few counts. The CDR3 DNA sequence: TGTGCCAGCCAAAGCGGGGACGGGCGGATCTATGGCTACACCTTC. Protein sequence: CASQSGDGRIYGYTF. The J gene is TRBJ1-2, the V gene TRBV19; perhaps TRBD1 as D (5 bases). Trimming removed 9 bases from V and 4 bases from J, with 21 bases in between. The CDR3 is 15 amino acids. Germline V CDR1 and CDR2: LNHDA, SQIVND (reference sequence).

The V gene is TRBV6-5, the J gene TRBJ2-2, with D perhaps TRBD1 (5 bases). The CDR3 contains 15 residues. Germline V CDR1 and CDR2: MNHEY, SVGAGI. Trimming stripped 6 bases from V and 1 base from J, with 12 bases between. The chain's CDR3 is CASRRRVENTGELFF. The CDR3, as DNA: TGTGCCAGCAGGCGCAGGGTCGAGAACACCGGGGAGCTGTTTTTT.

The chain carries TRBV19 and TRBJ1-1, with TRBD1 identical over 8 bases. This CDR3 is built from 16 residues. Trimming at V came to 6 bases and at J to 0 bases, leaving 9 bases not matched to a gene. From germline, CDR1 is LNHDA and CDR2 SQIVND (reference sequence). Written as DNA, the CDR3 is TGTGCCAGTAGCATCCGACAGGGGCGCCTGAACACTGAAGCTTTCTTT. This gives the protein CASSIRQGRLNTEAFF.

The DNA of the CDR3 is TGCAGCGTGGGGGGACAGGGCGCATACAATGAGCAGTTCTTC. It codes for CSVGGQGAYNEQFF. This chain uses TRBV29-1 with TRBJ2-1; 9 bases line up with TRBD1. Germline trimming cut 6 bases from V and 4 bases from J; bases unmatched to any gene: 7. Per germline, CDR1 SQVTM and CDR2 ANQGSEA. The CDR3 loop spans 14 amino acids.

The chain has TRBV6-5 and TRBJ1-1, with D unclear. Trimming shortened V by 0 bases and J by 1 base, and 12 bases separated the two germline ends. Germline V gene sequence: CDR1 MNHEY, CDR2 SVGAGI. The CDR3 runs to 16 residues. CDR3 loop: CASSYSRDLANTEAFF. CDR3 DNA: TGTGCCAGCAGTTACTCTCGTGACTTAGCGAACACTGAAGCTTTCTTT.

Worth noting for this clone: Other DNA variants within this sample encode the same CDR3. The chain joins TRBV7-3 to TRBJ2-3; 12 bases fit TRBD2. The CDR3 covers 15 residues. The trim removed 1 base at V and 5 bases at J, leaving 1 base unmatched. Germline V gives CDR1 SGHTA, CDR2 FQGTGA. The CDR3 reads CASSLRGLAGDTQYF. As DNA, the CDR3 is TGTGCCAGCAGCTTAAGGGGACTAGCGGGAGATACGCAGTATTTT.

The chain links TRBV21-1 to TRBJ1-4; the table's TRBD1 call for D was not verified on the DNA. TRBV21-1 is termed a pseudogene. CDR3 length: 17 amino acids. The CDR3 region is CASSKERLQGAVEKLFF. The CDR3 coding sequence is TGTGCCAGCAGCAAAGAGCGACTACAGGGGGCGGTAGAAAAACTGTTTTTT.